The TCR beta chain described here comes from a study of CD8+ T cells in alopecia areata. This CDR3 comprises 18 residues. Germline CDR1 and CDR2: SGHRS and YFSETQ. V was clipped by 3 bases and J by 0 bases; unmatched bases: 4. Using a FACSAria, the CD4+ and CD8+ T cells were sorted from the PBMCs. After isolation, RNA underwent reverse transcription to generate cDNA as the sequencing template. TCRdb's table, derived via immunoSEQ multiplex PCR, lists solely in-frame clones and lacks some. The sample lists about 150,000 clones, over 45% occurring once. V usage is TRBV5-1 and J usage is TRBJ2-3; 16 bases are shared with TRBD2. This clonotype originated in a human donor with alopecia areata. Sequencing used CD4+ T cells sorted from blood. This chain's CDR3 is CASSSGLAGGPSTDTQYF. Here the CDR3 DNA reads TGCGCCAGCAGCTCGGGACTAGCGGGAGGGCCCAGCACAGATACGCAGTATTTT.